This T cell receptor beta chain was profiled in a study of T cells in Graves' hyperthyroidism and ophthalmopathy. Study-wide context: Any treatment followed the collection of peripheral blood at initial diagnosis. Study findings and constraints: Most clonotypes that expanded in the thyroid above 0.001 also showed up in blood.

Each ophthalmopathy patient scored at least 3 on the Clinical Activity Score and at least 4 on NOSPECS grade, with duration under 3 months. Those patients with uncontrolled infection, other autoimmune disease, pregnancy or lactation were excluded. This clonotype came up a few times. Antigen specificity is unknown. The CDR3 runs to 13 residues. CDR1 SQVTM and CDR2 ANQGSEA come from the germline V gene. V was cut by 7 bases and J by 3 bases, with 15 bases left in between. RNA transcripts were the template for amplifying TCR beta CDR3 regions. HTBI primers were used for first-round RT-PCR of the TCR CDR3. TCRdb recomputed calls from the multiplex PCR reads with MiXCR, one row per CDR3 protein. The data hold about 500,000 distinct CDR3 sequences, with 17% observed a single time.

The sequenced sample was blood. The chain recombines TRBV29-1 with TRBJ1-2; no clear D. The clonotype was recovered from a woman under 30 with Graves' ophthalmopathy. Here the CDR3 DNA reads TGCAGCGCCGACCCAGCTGTGGACTATGGCTACACCTTC. This gives the protein CSADPAVDYGYTF.